The 29 T cell receptor beta chains below all came from one sample that was sequenced in a study of blood T cell repertoires in COVID-19. Profiling relied on immunoSEQ multiplex PCR, and the TCRdb table lists in-frame clones only, not all of them. The sample has around 300,000 clones, 89% seen once; the top ten hold 2% to 2.5%. The material sequenced was peripheral blood. Source of these receptors: a man aged 45 to 65 with acute or convalescent COVID-19.

V and J are TRBV2 and TRBJ2-7, with TRBD1 matching over 10 bases. The germline gives CDR1 SNHLY, CDR2 FYNNEI. The CDR3 is made up of 15 amino acids. V lost 7 bases and J lost 2; bases outside the gene matches: 8. Here the CDR3 DNA reads TGTGCCAGCATTCTGGGACAGGGGCGAACCTACGAGCAGTACTTC. This encodes CASILGQGRTYEQYF.

The J gene is TRBJ2-7, the V gene TRBV9; 7 positions agree with TRBD2. The CDR3 totals 15 residues. J lost 5 bases, V lost 4 bases, and 12 bases had no gene match. CDR1 is SGDLS and CDR2 is YYNGEE in the germline V gene. The CDR3 sequence is CASSPRTSPLDEQYF. CDR3 in DNA: TGTGCCAGCAGCCCACGGACTAGTCCACTAGACGAGCAGTACTTC. Full variable domain (missing parts from reference TRBV9 and TRBJ2-7): DSGVTQTPKHLITATGQRVTLRCSPRSGDLSVYWYQQSLDQGLQFLIQYYNGEERAKGNILERFSAQQFPDLHSELNLSSLELGDSALYFCASSPRTSPLDEQYFGPGTRLTVT.

The table lists this clone with a count of one. The chain links TRBV4-1 to TRBJ1-5, with 9 bases aligning to TRBD1. Germline V gene data show CDR1 as MGHRA and CDR2 as YSYEKL. The CDR3 has 15 amino acids. V lost 2 bases to trimming and J lost 4 bases; unmatched junction nucleotides: 3. The CDR3, as DNA: TGCGCCAGCAGCCAACTCGGGACAGGGAATCAGCCCCAGCATTTT. Its translation is CASSQLGTGNQPQHF.

The chain employs TRBV5-1 and TRBJ1-3; no reliable D call. This CDR3 is built from 13 residues. Trimming removed 4 bases from V and 3 bases from J, with 8 bases in between. Germline V gives CDR1 SGHRS, CDR2 YFSETQ. In nucleotides, the CDR3 is TGCGCCAGCAGCCCCAACAGTGGAAACACCATATATTTT. This translates into CASSPNSGNTIYF.

The J gene is TRBJ2-2, the V gene TRBV30; 12 nucleotides line up with TRBD1. CDR1 and CDR2 (germline): GTSNPN, SVGIG (reference sequence). Germline trimming cut 3 bases from V and 6 bases from J; bases unmatched to any gene: 5. The CDR3 has 15 amino acids. CDR3 amino acids: CAWRRDRGRAGELFF. The CDR3 region has the DNA TGTGCCTGGAGACGGGACAGGGGGCGGGCCGGGGAGCTGTTTTTT.

The V call is TRBV3-1 (or the pseudogene TRBV3-2), the J call TRBJ1-1; possibly TRBD1 for D (5 bases). Looked up from germline, CDR1 is LGHDT and CDR2 is YNNKEL (reference sequence). The CDR3 length is 13 residues. V was trimmed by 5 bases and J by 7 bases, leaving 14 bases between them. In nucleotides, the CDR3 is TGTGCCAGCAGCGGGCATGGGGGACTTGAAGCTTTCTTT. Its translation: CASSGHGGLEAFF.

The gene calls are TRBV5-1 and TRBJ1-4, with D hard to call. The CDR3 totals 18 residues. Trimming took off 0 bases at V and 0 bases at J, with 15 bases between the two ends. CDR1 and CDR2 (germline): SGHRS, YFSETQ. CDR3 amino acids: CASSLGAGYPATNEKLFF. The CDR3 DNA reads as TGCGCCAGCAGCTTGGGGGCGGGGTACCCTGCAACTAATGAAAAACTGTTTTTT.

A few counts support this clone. The chain uses TRBV13 and TRBJ2-1; 7 bases map to TRBD2. With V trimmed by 2 bases and J by 9 bases, 10 bases remained unmatched. The germline V gene encodes CDR1 PRHDT and CDR2 FYEKMQ (reference sequence). The CDR3 covers 15 residues. The CDR3 bases are TGTGCCAGCAGCTTACCCCTCCGACTAGCAGGTGAGCAGTTCTTC. This encodes CASSLPLRLAGEQFF.

V usage is TRBV7-6 and J usage is TRBJ1-2; tentatively, D is TRBD1 (6 bases). V was pared by 3 bases and J by 0 bases, with 20 bases between. Germline CDR1 reads SGHVS; CDR2 reads FNYEAQ. The CDR3 runs to 18 residues. CDR3 residues: CASSFGGLGTSSNYGYTF. The CDR3, as DNA: TGTGCCAGCAGCTTCGGTGGTCTCGGGACATCCTCTAACTATGGCTACACCTTC.

Here the CDR3 DNA reads TGTGCCAGCACCCGCGGCTACCAAGAGACCCAGTACTTC. Its protein product is CASTRGYQETQYF. The chain uses TRBV6-5 and TRBJ2-5; D call uncertain. The CDR3 contains 13 residues. V was pared by 7 bases and J by 0 bases, with 9 bases between. Germline-derived CDR1 and CDR2 are MNHEY and SVGAGI.

The chain joins TRBV7-8 to TRBJ1-1; the D gene is possibly TRBD1 (6 bases). Deletions cut 1 base from V and 5 bases from J, with 14 bases between. The germline gives CDR1 SGHVS, CDR2 FQNEAQ. The CDR3 extends over 15 amino acids. CDR3: CASSLGVAGVTEAFF. CDR3 nucleotides: TGTGCCAGCAGCTTAGGAGTGGCAGGGGTTACTGAAGCTTTCTTT. Supplemented by reference TRBV7-8 and TRBJ1-1, the full variable domain reads GAGVSQSPRYKVAKRGQDVALRCDPISGHVSLFWYQQALGQGPEFLTYFQNEAQLDKSGLPSDRFFAERPEGSVSTLKIQRTQQEDSAVYLCASSLGVAGVTEAFFGQGTRLTVV.

The genes are TRBV5-4 and TRBJ2-1; D not certain. The CDR3 spans 14 residues. Germline V CDR1 and CDR2: SGHNT, YYREEE (reference sequence). V was shortened by 4 bases and J by 3 bases, with 11 bases between the two germline ends. CDR3 nucleotides: TGTGCCAGCAGCCCTGGAAGGAGCTACAATGAGCAGTTCTTC. Amino acid sequence: CASSPGRSYNEQFF.

The chain links TRBV5-1 to TRBJ1-1, with D tentatively TRBD1 (6 bases). With 2 bases removed from V and 1 base from J, the gap between germline ends came to 9 bases. This CDR3 has 14 amino acids. CDR1 is SGHRS and CDR2 is YFSETQ in the germline V gene. CDR3 region: CASSFQGSNTEAFF. DNA for the CDR3: TGCGCCAGCAGCTTCCAGGGGTCGAACACTGAAGCTTTCTTT. Supplemented by reference TRBV5-1 and TRBJ1-1, the full variable domain reads KAGVTQTPRYLIKTRGQQVTLSCSPISGHRSVSWYQQTPGQGLQFLFEYFSETQRNKGNFPGRFSGRQFSNSRSEMNVSTLELGDSALYLCASSFQGSNTEAFFGQGTRLTVV.

This chain connects TRBV6-1 to TRBJ2-5; D not certain. This CDR3 has 13 amino acids. Looked up from germline, CDR1 is MNHNS and CDR2 is SASEGT. Trimming took off 3 bases at V and 3 bases at J, with 8 bases between the two ends. The CDR3 here is CASSDQAEETQYF. Written as DNA, the CDR3 is TGTGCCAGCAGTGACCAGGCAGAAGAGACCCAGTACTTC.

V is TRBV19 and J is TRBJ1-2; D ambiguous. Germline assignment: CDR1 LNHDA and CDR2 SQIVND (reference sequence). Trimming removed 5 bases from V and 5 bases from J, with 18 bases in between. This CDR3 comprises 15 residues. CDR3 protein: CASSLSRPQRYGYTF. In DNA form, the CDR3 reads TGTGCCAGTAGTCTCTCCCGGCCCCAGCGGTATGGCTACACCTTC.

As concerns this clone: Other DNA sequences in this sample translate to the same CDR3. The chain uses TRBV7-2 and TRBJ2-1; 8 bases are shared with TRBD1. J was trimmed by 2 bases and V by 5 bases; bases with no gene match: 5. From germline, CDR1 is SGHTA and CDR2 FQGNSA. The CDR3 is 15 residues long. The DNA of the CDR3 is TGTGCCAGCAGCCCCGACAGGGGTCCCTACAATGAGCAGTTCTTC. Its protein is CASSPDRGPYNEQFF.

The chain uses TRBV7-9 and TRBJ2-5; possibly TRBD1 for D (6 bases). CDR3 size: 15 residues. Germline V gene sequence: CDR1 SEHNR, CDR2 FQNEAQ (reference sequence). Between the trimmed V and J ends, which lost 1 base and 2 bases, there was a span of 11 bases. CDR3 bases: TGTGCCAGCAGCTTAGGAGGGACAAGTCAAGAGACCCAGTACTTC. This encodes CASSLGGTSQETQYF.

The chain employs TRBV3-1 (or the pseudogene TRBV3-2) and TRBJ1-1; TRBD1 is a possible D gene (6 bases). Germline CDR1 reads LGHDT; CDR2 reads YNNKEL (reference sequence). This CDR3 is built from 14 residues. V lost 4 bases, J lost 0 bases, and 9 bases lay in between. The CDR3 coding sequence is TGTGCCAGCAGCCGCGGACAGTTGAACACTGAAGCTTTCTTT. This sequence encodes CASSRGQLNTEAFF.

The chain joins TRBV5-1 to TRBJ1-1, with a tentative D call TRBD1 (5 bases). V lost 3 bases and J lost 1, with 10 bases in between. The CDR3 sequence is 14 residues long. The germline CDR1 and CDR2 sequences are SGHRS and YFSETQ. For the CDR3, the DNA is TGCGCCAGCAGCTCAAAAACAGGGAACACTGAAGCTTTCTTT. This gives the protein CASSSKTGNTEAFF.

The chain couples TRBV7-2 to TRBJ1-1; no firm D call. Germline loops: CDR1 SGHTA, CDR2 FQGNSA. Trimming pared 2 bases from V and 7 bases from J, leaving 11 bases between. CDR3 length equals 13 residues. The CDR3 bases are TGTGCCAGCAGCTTAAGTCCGGGGATTGAAGCTTTCTTT. It yields the protein CASSLSPGIEAFF.

Notes on this clone: One end of the junction varies from germline; a read error may be responsible. The rearrangement links TRBV10-3 to TRBJ1-1, with 12 positions matching TRBD1. Per germline, CDR1 ENHRY and CDR2 SYGVKD. CDR3 size: 11 residues. The CDR3 sequence is CAIPGTGGWYF. The CDR3 DNA reads as TGTGCCATCCCCGGGACAGGGGGCTGGTACTTT.

The J gene is TRBJ2-1, the V gene TRBV4-1; D is possibly TRBD1 (6 bases). Germline lookup yields CDR1 MGHRA and CDR2 YSYEKL. The CDR3 runs 16 residues. V shed 4 bases and J shed 0 bases, with 13 bases lying between them. The DNA for the CDR3 is TGCGCCAGCAGCCGCAAGGACAGCAGCTCCTACAATGAGCAGTTCTTC. Protein product: CASSRKDSSSYNEQFF.

The V gene is TRBV7-2, the J gene TRBJ1-3; the D gene is possibly TRBD1 (6 bases). V gave up 1 base and J gave up 4 bases, with 14 bases separating them. The CDR3 totals 16 residues. The germline gives CDR1 SGHTA, CDR2 FQGNSA. CDR3 in amino acids: CASSLVGPGAGNTIYF. CDR3 coding DNA: TGTGCCAGCAGCTTAGTTGGGCCAGGGGCAGGAAACACCATATATTTT.

The V call is TRBV5-1, the J call TRBJ1-1; perhaps TRBD1 as D (6 bases). Per the germline V gene, CDR1 is SGHRS and CDR2 is YFSETQ. This CDR3 spans 13 amino acids. The V gene lost 0 bases and the J gene lost 7 bases, with 10 bases spanning the gap. The CDR3 bases are TGCGCCAGCAGCTTGGTACAGGGAAATGAAGCTTTCTTT. Translating gives CASSLVQGNEAFF.

V gene TRBV27 combines with J gene TRBJ1-1; 9 bases map to TRBD1. Germline V gene data show CDR1 as MNHEY and CDR2 as SMNVEV (reference sequence). The CDR3 runs 13 residues. V gave up 5 bases and J gave up 4 bases; unmatched junction bases: 2. This chain's CDR3 is CASSDRGSTEAFF. The CDR3 DNA sequence: TGTGCCAGCAGTGACAGGGGGAGCACTGAAGCTTTCTTT.

This clone was counted a single time. The chain uses TRBV6-5 and TRBJ1-4, with a possible D match to TRBD1 (5 bases). The CDR3 totals 15 residues. Trimming pared 6 bases from V and 6 bases from J, leaving 17 bases between. CDR1 is MNHEY and CDR2 is SVGAGI in the germline V gene. Here the CDR3 DNA reads TGTGCCAGCAGGGCCCAGGGCACTAATTATGAAAAACTGTTTTTT. This sequence encodes CASRAQGTNYEKLFF.

The rearrangement links TRBV3-1 (or the pseudogene TRBV3-2) to TRBJ1-2; D is undetermined. This CDR3 is built from 12 residues. V lost 1 base and J 4 bases, leaving 4 bases between the germline ends. The germline V gene has CDR1 LGHDT and CDR2 YNNKEL (reference sequence). The CDR3: CASSQAGYGYTF. CDR3 coding DNA: TGTGCCAGCAGCCAAGCGGGCTATGGCTACACCTTC.

The chain combines TRBV7-9 with TRBJ2-7; the match to TRBD1 covers 7 bases. V dropped 1 base and J dropped 4; count of bases not matched to a gene: 4. CDR3 size: 14 residues. The V gene's germline CDR1 is SEHNR and CDR2 FQNEAQ (reference sequence). The CDR3 loop is CASSLGGTVYEQYF. In nucleotides, the CDR3 is TGTGCCAGCAGCTTAGGAGGGACAGTGTACGAGCAGTACTTC.

This rearrangement joins TRBV6-6 to TRBJ1-2; 7 bases are a match to TRBD1. The CDR3 totals 15 residues. Germline loops: CDR1 MNHNY, CDR2 SVGAGI (reference sequence). V dropped 6 bases and J dropped 4; count of bases not matched to a gene: 11. The CDR3 sequence: CASRPGTESFYGYTF. CDR3 bases: TGTGCCAGCAGGCCCGGGACAGAATCTTTCTATGGCTACACCTTC.